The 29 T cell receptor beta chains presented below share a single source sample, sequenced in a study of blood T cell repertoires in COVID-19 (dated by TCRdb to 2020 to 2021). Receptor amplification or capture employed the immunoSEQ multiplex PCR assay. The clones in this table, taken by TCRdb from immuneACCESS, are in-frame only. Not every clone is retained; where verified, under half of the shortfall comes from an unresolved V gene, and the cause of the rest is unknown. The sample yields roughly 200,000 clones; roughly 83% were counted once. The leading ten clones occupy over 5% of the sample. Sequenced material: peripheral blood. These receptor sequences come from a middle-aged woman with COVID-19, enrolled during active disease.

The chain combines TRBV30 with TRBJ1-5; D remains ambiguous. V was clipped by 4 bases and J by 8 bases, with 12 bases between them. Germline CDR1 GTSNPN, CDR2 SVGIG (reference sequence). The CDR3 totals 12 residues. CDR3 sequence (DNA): TGTGCCTGGAATCGGATCGGGGAGCCCCAGCATTTT. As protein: CAWNRIGEPQHF.

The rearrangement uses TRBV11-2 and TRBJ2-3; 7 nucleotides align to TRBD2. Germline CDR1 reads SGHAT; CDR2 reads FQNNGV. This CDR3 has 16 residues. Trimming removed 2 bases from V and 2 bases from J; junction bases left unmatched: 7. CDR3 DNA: TGTGCCAGCAGCTTACTAGCGGCGGGAAACACAGATACGCAGTATTTT. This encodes CASSLLAAGNTDTQYF. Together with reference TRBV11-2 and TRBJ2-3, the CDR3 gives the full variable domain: EAGVAQSPRYKIIEKRQSVAFWCNPISGHATLYWYQQILGQGPKLLIQFQNNGVVDDSQLPKDRFSAERLKGVDSTLKIQPAKLEDSAVYLCASSLLAAGNTDTQYFGPGTRLTVL.

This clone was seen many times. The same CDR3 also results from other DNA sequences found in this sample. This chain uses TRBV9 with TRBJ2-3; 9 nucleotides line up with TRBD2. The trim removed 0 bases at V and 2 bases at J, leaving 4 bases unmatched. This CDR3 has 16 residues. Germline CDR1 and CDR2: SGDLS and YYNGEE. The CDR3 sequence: CASSVEAGGFTDTQYF. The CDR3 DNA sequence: TGTGCCAGCAGCGTAGAAGCGGGAGGCTTCACAGATACGCAGTATTTT.

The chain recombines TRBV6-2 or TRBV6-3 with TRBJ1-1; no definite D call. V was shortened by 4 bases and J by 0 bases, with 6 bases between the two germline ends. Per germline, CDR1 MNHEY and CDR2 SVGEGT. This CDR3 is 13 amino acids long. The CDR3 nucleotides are TGTGCCAGCAGTTGGGGAGTGAACACTGAAGCTTTCTTT. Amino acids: CASSWGVNTEAFF.

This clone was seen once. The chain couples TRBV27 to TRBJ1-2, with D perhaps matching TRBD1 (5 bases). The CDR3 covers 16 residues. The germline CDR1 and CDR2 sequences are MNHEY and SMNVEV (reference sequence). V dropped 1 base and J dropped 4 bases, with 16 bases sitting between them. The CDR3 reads CASSLLGGDRGYGYTF. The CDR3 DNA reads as TGTGCCAGCAGTTTATTAGGAGGGGATCGCGGCTATGGCTACACCTTC.

The CDR3 reads CASSLGQGGNTIYF. Written as DNA, the CDR3 is TGTGCCAGCAGCTTGGGACAGGGAGGAAACACCATATATTTT. The chain uses TRBV7-2 and TRBJ1-3; 9 bases line up with TRBD1. Germline V gene sequence: CDR1 SGHTA, CDR2 FQGNSA. With V trimmed by 3 bases and J by 4 bases, 1 base remained unmatched. This CDR3 contains 14 residues.

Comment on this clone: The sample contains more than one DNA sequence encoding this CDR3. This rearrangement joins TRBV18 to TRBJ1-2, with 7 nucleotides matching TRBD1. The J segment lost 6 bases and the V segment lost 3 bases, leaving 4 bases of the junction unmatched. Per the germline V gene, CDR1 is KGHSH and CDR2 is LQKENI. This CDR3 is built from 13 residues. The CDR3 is CASSPRTGDGYTF. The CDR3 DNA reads TGTGCCAGCTCACCCCGGACAGGAGATGGCTACACCTTC.

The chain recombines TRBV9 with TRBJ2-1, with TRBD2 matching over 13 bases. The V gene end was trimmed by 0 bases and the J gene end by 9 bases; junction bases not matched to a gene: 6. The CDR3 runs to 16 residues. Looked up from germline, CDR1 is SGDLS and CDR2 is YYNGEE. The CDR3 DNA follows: TGTGCCAGCAGCGTAGTCGGGACTAGCGGGACAGGTGAGCAGTTCTTC. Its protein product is CASSVVGTSGTGEQFF.

CDR3 in amino acids: CASTPGGLGLSNQPQHF. In nucleotides, the CDR3 is TGTGCCAGCACCCCCGGGGGGCTGGGTTTAAGCAATCAGCCCCAGCATTTT. V is TRBV6-2 or TRBV6-3 and J is TRBJ1-5; TRBD1 might be the D (6 bases). Germline CDR1 and CDR2: MNHEY and SVGEGT. Deletions cut 7 bases from V and 1 base from J, with 20 bases between. The CDR3 is 17 amino acids.

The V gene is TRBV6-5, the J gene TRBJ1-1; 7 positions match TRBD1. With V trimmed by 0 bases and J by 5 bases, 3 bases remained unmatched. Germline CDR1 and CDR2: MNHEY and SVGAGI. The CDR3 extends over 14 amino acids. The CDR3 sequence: CASSYSQGRTEAFF. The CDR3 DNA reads TGTGCCAGCAGTTACTCACAGGGGCGAACTGAAGCTTTCTTT.

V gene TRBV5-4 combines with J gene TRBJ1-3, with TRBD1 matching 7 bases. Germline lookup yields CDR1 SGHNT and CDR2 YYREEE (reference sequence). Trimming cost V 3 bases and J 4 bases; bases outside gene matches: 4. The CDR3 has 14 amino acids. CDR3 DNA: TGTGCCAGCAGCTCGCAGGGGGTCGGAAACACCATATATTTT. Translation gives CASSSQGVGNTIYF.

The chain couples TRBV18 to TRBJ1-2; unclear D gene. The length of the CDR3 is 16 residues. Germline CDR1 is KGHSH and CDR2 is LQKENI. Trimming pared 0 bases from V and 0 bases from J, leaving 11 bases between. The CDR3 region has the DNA TGTGCCAGCTCACCACCGAGCCTCCCTGCTAACTATGGCTACACCTTC. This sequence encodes CASSPPSLPANYGYTF. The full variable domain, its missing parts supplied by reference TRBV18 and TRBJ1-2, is NAGVMQNPRHLVRRRGQEARLRCSPMKGHSHVYWYRQLPEEGLKFMVYLQKENIIDESGMPKERFSAEFPKEGPSILRIQQVVRGDSAAYFCASSPPSLPANYGYTFGSGTRLTVV.

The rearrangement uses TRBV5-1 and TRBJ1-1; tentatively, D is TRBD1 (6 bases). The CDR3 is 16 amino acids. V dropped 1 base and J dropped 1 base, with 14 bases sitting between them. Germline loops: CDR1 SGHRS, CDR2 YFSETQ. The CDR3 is CASSLYGTSENTEAFF. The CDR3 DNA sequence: TGCGCCAGCAGCTTGTACGGGACAAGTGAGAACACTGAAGCTTTCTTT.

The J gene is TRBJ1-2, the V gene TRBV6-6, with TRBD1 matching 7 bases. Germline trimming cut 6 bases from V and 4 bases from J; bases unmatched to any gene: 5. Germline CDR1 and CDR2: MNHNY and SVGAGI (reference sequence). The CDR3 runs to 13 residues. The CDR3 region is CASSQGQLYGYTF. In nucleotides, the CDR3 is TGTGCCAGCAGCCAGGGACAGCTCTATGGCTACACCTTC.

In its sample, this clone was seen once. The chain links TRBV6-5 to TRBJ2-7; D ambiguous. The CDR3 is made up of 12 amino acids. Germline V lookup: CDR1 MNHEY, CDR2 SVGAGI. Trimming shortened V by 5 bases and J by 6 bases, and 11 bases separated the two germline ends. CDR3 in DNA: TGTGCCAGCAGTCTAAGCGAAAGCGAGCAGTACTTC. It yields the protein CASSLSESEQYF.

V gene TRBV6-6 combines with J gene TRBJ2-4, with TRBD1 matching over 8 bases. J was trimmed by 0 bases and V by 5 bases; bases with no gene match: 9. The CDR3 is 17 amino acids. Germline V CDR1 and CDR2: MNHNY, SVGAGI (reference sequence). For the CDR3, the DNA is TGTGCCAGCAGTCTTCACCAGGGGGCTGTAGCCAAAAACATTCAGTACTTC. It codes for CASSLHQGAVAKNIQYF.

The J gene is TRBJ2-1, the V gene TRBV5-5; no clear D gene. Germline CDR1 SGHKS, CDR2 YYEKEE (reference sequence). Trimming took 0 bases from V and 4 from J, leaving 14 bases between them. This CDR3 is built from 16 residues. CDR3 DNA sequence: TGTGCCAGCAGCTTGGAGGCTAGAAGTTGGTACAATGAGCAGTTCTTC. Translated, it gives CASSLEARSWYNEQFF.

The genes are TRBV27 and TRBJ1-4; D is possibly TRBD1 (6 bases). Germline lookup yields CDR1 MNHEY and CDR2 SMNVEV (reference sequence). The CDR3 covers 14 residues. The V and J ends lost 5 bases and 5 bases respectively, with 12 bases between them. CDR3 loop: CASSMLQGNEKLFF. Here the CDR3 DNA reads TGTGCCAGCAGTATGCTTCAGGGGAATGAAAAACTGTTTTTT.

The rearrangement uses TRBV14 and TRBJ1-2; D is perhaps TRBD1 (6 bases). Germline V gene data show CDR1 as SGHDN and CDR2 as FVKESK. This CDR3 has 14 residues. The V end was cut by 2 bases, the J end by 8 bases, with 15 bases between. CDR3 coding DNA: TGTGCCAGCAGCCAAATGGTGGACAGTAGGGGCTACACCTTC. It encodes CASSQMVDSRGYTF.

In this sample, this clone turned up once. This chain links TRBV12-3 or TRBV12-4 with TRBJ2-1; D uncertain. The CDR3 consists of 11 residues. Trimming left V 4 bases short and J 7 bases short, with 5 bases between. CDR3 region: CASSSQNEQFF. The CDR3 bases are TGTGCCAGCAGTTCACAGAATGAGCAGTTCTTC.

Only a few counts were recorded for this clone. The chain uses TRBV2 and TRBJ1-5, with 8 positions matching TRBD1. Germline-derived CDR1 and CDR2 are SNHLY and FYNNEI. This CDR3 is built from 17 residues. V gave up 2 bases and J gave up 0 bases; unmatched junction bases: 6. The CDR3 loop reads CASSERTGTFSNQPQHF. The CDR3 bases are TGTGCCAGCAGTGAACGGACAGGGACTTTTAGCAATCAGCCCCAGCATTTT. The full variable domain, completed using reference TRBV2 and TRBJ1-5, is EPEVTQTPSHQVTQMGQEVILRCVPISNHLYFYWYRQILGQKVEFLVSFYNNEISEKSEIFDDQFSVERPDGSNFTLKIRSTKLEDSAMYFCASSERTGTFSNQPQHFGDGTRLSIL.

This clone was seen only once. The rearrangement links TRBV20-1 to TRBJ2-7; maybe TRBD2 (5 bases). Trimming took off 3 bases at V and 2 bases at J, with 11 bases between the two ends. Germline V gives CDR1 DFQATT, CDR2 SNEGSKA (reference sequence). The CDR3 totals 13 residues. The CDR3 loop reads CSASTGDPYEQYF. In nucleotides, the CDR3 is TGCAGTGCTAGTACCGGGGATCCCTACGAGCAGTACTTC.

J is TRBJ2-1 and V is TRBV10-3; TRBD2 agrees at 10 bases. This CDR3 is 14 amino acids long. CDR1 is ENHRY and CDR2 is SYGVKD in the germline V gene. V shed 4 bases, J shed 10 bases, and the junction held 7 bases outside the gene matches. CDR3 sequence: CAISGLAGPQEQFF. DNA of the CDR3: TGTGCCATCAGTGGACTAGCGGGCCCTCAAGAGCAGTTCTTC.

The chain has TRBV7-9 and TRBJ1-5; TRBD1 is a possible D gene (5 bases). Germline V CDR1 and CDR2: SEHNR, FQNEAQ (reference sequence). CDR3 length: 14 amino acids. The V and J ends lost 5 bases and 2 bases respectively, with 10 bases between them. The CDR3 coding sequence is TGTGCCAGCAGCCCTATAGGGGGCAATCAGCCCCAGCATTTT. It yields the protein CASSPIGGNQPQHF.

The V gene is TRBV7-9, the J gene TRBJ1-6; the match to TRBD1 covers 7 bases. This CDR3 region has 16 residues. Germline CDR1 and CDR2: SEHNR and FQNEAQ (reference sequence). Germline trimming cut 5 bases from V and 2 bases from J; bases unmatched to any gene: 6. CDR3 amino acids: CASSPRGTAYNSPLHF. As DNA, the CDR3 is TGTGCCAGCAGCCCCCGGGGGACAGCCTATAATTCACCCCTCCACTTT.

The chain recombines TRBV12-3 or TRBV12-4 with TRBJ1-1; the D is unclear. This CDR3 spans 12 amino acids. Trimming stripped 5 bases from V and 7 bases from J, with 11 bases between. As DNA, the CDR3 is TGTGCCAGCAGTCCCAGTATGTTTGAAGCTTTCTTT. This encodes CASSPSMFEAFF.

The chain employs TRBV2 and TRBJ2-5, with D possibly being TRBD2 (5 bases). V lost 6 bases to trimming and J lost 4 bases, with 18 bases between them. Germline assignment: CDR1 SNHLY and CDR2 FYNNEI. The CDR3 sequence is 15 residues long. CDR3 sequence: CASSPASEAGETQYF. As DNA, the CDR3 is TGTGCCAGCAGCCCCGCGTCGGAGGCGGGAGAGACCCAGTACTTC.

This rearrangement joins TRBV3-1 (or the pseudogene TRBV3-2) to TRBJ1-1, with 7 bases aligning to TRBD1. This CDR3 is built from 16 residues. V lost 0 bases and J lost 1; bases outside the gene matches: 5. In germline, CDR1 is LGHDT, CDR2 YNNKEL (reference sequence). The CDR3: CASSQEVQGRNTEAFF. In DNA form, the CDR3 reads TGTGCCAGCAGCCAAGAAGTACAGGGGAGGAACACTGAAGCTTTCTTT.

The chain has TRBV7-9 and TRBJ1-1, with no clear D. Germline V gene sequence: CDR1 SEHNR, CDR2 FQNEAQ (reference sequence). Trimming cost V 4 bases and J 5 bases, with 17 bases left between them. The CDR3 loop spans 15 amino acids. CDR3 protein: CASSSGSALQTEAFF. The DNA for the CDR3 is TGTGCCAGCAGCTCAGGCTCGGCTCTACAGACTGAAGCTTTCTTT.